The present TCR beta chain was sequenced within a study of T-cell reconstitution after alpha-beta-depleted transplantation in children. Preparation of the TCRbeta library used unique molecular identifiers. TCRdb independently ran MiXCR on the PCR reads; one entry per CDR3 protein. Among about 980,000 distinct CDR3 sequences listed, roughly 29% were seen once. Findings of the study overall: Surviving recipient T cells and thymic progenitors produced the high day-60 TCRbeta diversity seen in some patients. Most T-cell counts and diversity one year after the transplant came from T cells that were newly produced. Reportedly, only several hundred clones from non-depleted graft cells drove alpha-beta T-cell counts at about two months.

Germline CDR1 SGHRS, CDR2 YFSETQ. This CDR3 has 19 amino acids. V was pared by 4 bases and J by 0 bases, with 14 bases of the junction left unmatched. Concerning this clonotype itself: As yet, its antigen is unknown.

The rearrangement joins TRBV5-1 to TRBJ2-3, with 10 nucleotides matching TRBD2. The TCR comes from a boy less than two years old who had a stem cell transplant for SCID, so the T cells may come from the graft donor. The material sequenced was PBMCs, mostly from graft donor cells, taken 360 days after TCRalphabeta/CD19-depleted stem cell transplant. The CDR3 DNA follows: TGCGCCAGCAGCCGACCCACTAGCGGGGAAACCCCTAGCACAGATACGCAGTATTTT. It codes for CASSRPTSGETPSTDTQYF.